These 13 T cell receptor delta chains share one sample of origin, sequenced in a study of γδ T cells in repeated Plasmodium falciparum infection (dated by TCRdb to the early 2020s). Vgamma9/Vdelta2+ and Vdelta2-negative gammadelta T cell populations were flow-sorted from peripheral blood mononuclear cells for bulk TCR repertoire analysis. Library method: multiplex PCR. Sequencing instrument: Illumina MiSeq. TCRdb reanalyzed the public reads with the CATT caller, and identical DNA sequences were merged afterwards. The sample profile shows around 89,000 delta-chain clones; under 1.5% of them were found once. 7% to 9.5% of the sample is held by the ten biggest clonotypes. Material for sequencing was gamma-delta T cells from blood. These receptors came from a pool of human donors (malaria-infected and uninfected, not separated).

This clone was counted only a few times. This likely came from a read error, as a far larger clone is one base away. The sample carries other DNA sequences with the same CDR3. This chain uses TRDV2 with TRDJ3; the match to TRDD3 covers 13 bases. TCRdb is silent on the J gene; assignment here came from matching the DNA to germline. Germline lookup yields CDR1 GEAIGNYY and CDR2 EKD. The CDR3 totals 23 residues. V gave up 0 bases and J gave up 0 bases; unmatched junction bases: 13. The CDR3 reads CACDTVSGLGDTRSSWDTRQMFF. The CDR3 DNA reads TGTGCCTGTGACACCGTCTCGGGACTGGGGGATACGCGGAGCTCCTGGGACACCCGACAGATGTTTTTC.

A few counts support this clone. The sample holds other DNA sequences that translate to the same CDR3. The gene calls are TRDV1 and TRDJ1, with 13 bases fitting TRDD3. TCRdb supplies no J gene; here it was assigned by aligning the nucleotide sequence to germline. The CDR3 extends over 26 amino acids. Germline CDR1 is TSWWSYY and CDR2 is QGS. Trimming at V came to 0 bases and at J to 0 bases, leaving 28 bases not matched to a gene. The CDR3 protein is CALGELTASFHPPVLGDTPYTDKLIF. The DNA for the CDR3 is TGTGCTCTTGGGGAACTAACGGCCTCCTTCCACCCTCCCGTACTGGGGGATACGCCCTACACCGATAAACTCATCTTT.

This clone was observed at least ten times. For this DNA, TCRdb reports the protein of a much larger clone, which diverges at residue 3, most likely from a read error; the protein presented here is translated directly from the DNA. The gene calls are TRDV1 and TRDJ1; D perhaps matches TRDD3 (6 bases). The CDR3 sequence is 16 residues long. Per the germline V gene, CDR1 is TSWWSYY and CDR2 is QGS. The CDR3 DNA is TGTGCTCCTGGGGAAATGCCCATCCTGTACACCGATAAACTCATCTTT. It translates to CAPGEMPILYTDKLIF.

This clone came up a few times. The J gene is TRDJ1, the V gene TRDV1, with TRDD2 matching 7 bases. The J gene is not listed in TCRdb, so it was assigned here from a DNA match to germline. The germline V gene encodes CDR1 TSWWSYY and CDR2 QGS. The ends lost 0 bases at V and 0 bases at J; junction bases unmatched: 25. This CDR3 is 23 amino acids long. CDR3 DNA sequence: TGTGCTCTTGGGGAACTTTCCATTTCCTACCAGGGGGGGTCCATCACCTACACCGATAAACTCATCTTT. Amino acid sequence: CALGELSISYQGGSITYTDKLIF.

The sample holds a few counts of this clone. A single base is all that separates this from a far larger clone, so a read error is likely. The sample contains more than one DNA sequence encoding this CDR3. The gene calls are TRDV2 and TRDJ3; 7 nucleotides line up with TRDD3. The J gene was missing in TCRdb and was found by matching the end of the DNA to germline. The CDR3 is made up of 15 amino acids. Germline V lookup: CDR1 GEAIGNYY, CDR2 EKD. The CDR3 DNA reads as TGTGCCTGTGACTGGGGGACCTGGGACACCCGGCAGATGTTTTTC. This translates into CACDWGTWDTRQMFF.

This clone was counted ten times or more. V is TRDV1 and J is TRDJ1; 9 nucleotides agree with TRDD3. In germline, CDR1 is TSWWSYY, CDR2 QGS. Trimming cost V 1 base and J 0 bases; bases outside gene matches: 15. The CDR3 covers 20 residues. The DNA of the CDR3 is TGTGCTCTTGGGGAACCACCACCCCTTCCATCTGGGGGATACACCGATAAACTCATCTTT. This sequence encodes CALGEPPPLPSGGYTDKLIF.

The table lists this clone with a few counts. A far larger clone is off by one base, so a read error is likely. This sample also contains other DNA sequences that code for the same CDR3. The chain joins TRDV1 to TRDJ2; D is uncertain. No J segment appears in TCRdb, so it was assigned here by matching the sequence to germline. Per germline, CDR1 TSWWSYY and CDR2 QGS. This CDR3 region has 15 residues. CDR3: CALGSNSLLTAQLFF. The CDR3 DNA reads as TGTGCCCTTGGGAGCAACTCTCTCTTGACAGCACAACTCTTCTTT.

Of note for this clone: TCRdb shows a much larger clone's protein in place of this DNA's translation, and the two differ at residue 9, likely through a read error; the protein shown is translated from the DNA. This chain connects TRDV2 to TRDJ1, with a weak D call TRDD3 (6 bases). The J gene, left out of TCRdb, was set here by checking the DNA against germline. Trimming stripped 0 bases from V and 0 bases from J, with 19 bases between. Looked up from germline, CDR1 is GEAIGNYY and CDR2 is EKD. The length of the CDR3 is 18 residues. Here the CDR3 DNA reads TGTGCCTGTGACACCGTTTACCGTAGGGGGAGAGACACCGATAAACTCATCTTT. Its translation is CACDTVYRRGRDTDKLIF.

This clone has a handful of counts. Only one base separates this from a far larger clonotype, so it likely reflects a read error. The rearrangement uses TRDV1 and TRDJ1; D unclear. The J gene, left out of TCRdb, was set here by checking the DNA against germline. The CDR3 is 17 residues long. Per germline, CDR1 TSWWSYY and CDR2 QGS. CDR3 coding DNA: TGTGCCCTTTGGGAACTTCGGACCGGACTGTACACCGATAAACTCATCTTT. It translates to CALWELRTGLYTDKLIF.

A word on this clone: TCRdb has a much larger clone's protein, which differs at residue 11 from the translation of this DNA, likely because of a read error; what is shown is the protein translated from the DNA. This sequence joins TRDV1 and TRDJ1, with D tentatively TRDD3 (5 bases). The CDR3 spans 15 residues. CDR1 and CDR2 from the germline V gene are TSWWSYY and QGS. CDR3 in amino acids: CALGEGGPYTAKLIF. DNA for the CDR3: TGTGCTCTTGGGGAAGGGGGGCCGTACACCGCTAAACTCATCTTT.

Turning to this clone: This likely reflects a read error, since a far larger clone is one base away. This CDR3 is also generated by other DNA sequences in the sample. This chain links TRDV2 with TRDJ1; possibly TRDD3 for D (6 bases). The J gene is not listed in TCRdb, so it was assigned here from a DNA match to germline. V was cut by 3 bases and J by 0 bases, with 13 bases left in between. CDR1 is GEAIGNYY, CDR2 EKD, per germline. The length of the CDR3 is 15 residues. The CDR3 loop is CACDSLGINTDKLIF. Here the CDR3 DNA reads TGTGCCTGTGACTCCCTGGGGATTAACACCGATAAACTCATCTTT.

Points on this clone: This sequence is one base from a far larger clone and is likely a read error. The sample contains more than one DNA sequence encoding this CDR3. The chain employs TRDV1 and TRDJ1; TRDD3 aligns across 8 bases. No J gene is reported in TCRdb; it was inferred here by comparing the DNA with germline. Per germline, CDR1 TSWWSYY and CDR2 QGS. The CDR3 has 15 residues. The CDR3 region is CALGERGYYTDKLIF. The DNA for the CDR3 is TGTGCCCTTGGGGAACGGGGATACTACACCGATAAACTCATCTTT.

This clone showed up just a few times. This DNA's translation differs at residue 11 from TCRdb's protein, which comes from a much larger clone; a read error is likely, and the protein shown is translated from the DNA. The J gene is TRDJ1, the V gene TRDV1; 9 bases are shared with TRDD3. Here the J gene was assigned by germline matching of the DNA, as TCRdb has none. The V segment lost 3 bases and the J segment 8 bases; nucleotides outside the gene matches: 10. The V gene's germline CDR1 is TSWWSYY and CDR2 QGS. The CDR3 consists of 15 residues. CDR3 amino acids: CALGEKPTGGHKLIF. CDR3 DNA sequence: TGTGCTCTTGGGGAGAAACCTACTGGGGGACACAAACTCATCTTT.